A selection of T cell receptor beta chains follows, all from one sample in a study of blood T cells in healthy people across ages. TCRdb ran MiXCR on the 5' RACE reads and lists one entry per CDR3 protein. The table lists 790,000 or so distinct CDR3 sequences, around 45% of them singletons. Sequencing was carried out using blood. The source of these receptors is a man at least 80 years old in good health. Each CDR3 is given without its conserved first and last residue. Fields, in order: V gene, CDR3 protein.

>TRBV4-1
ASSLKWTGGYTEAF
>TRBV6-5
ASSYSGPGTSEETQY
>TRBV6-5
ASNKGLGGAYEQY
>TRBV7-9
ASSAHIYEQY
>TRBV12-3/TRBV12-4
ASSFRGGGAGGYT
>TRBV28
ATQTGRNYGYT
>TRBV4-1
ASSQQGGSNQPQH
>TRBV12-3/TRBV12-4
ASSLSGARENIQY
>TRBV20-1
SARGLDYNEQF
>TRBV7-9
ASSSTGVWDQPQH
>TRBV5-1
ASSLEGGENGYT
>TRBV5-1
ASSLDPGIGKNIQY
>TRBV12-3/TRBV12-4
ASNLGNEQF
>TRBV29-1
SVGPDTQY
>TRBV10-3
AISEGATNEKLF
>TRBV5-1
ASSLQGYNEQF
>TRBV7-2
ASSFGLGEFTDTQY
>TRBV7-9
ASSEWQGRSEQY
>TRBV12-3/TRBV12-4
ASTPGQTLIYEQF
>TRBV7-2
ASSLLYEQY
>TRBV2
ASKGTVNYGYT
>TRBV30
AWSESRHSYEQY
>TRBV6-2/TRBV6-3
ASTNRLVSDTQY
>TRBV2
ASSLLSSSYNEQF
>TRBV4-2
ASSQAGGGVYNEQF
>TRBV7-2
ASSLVGISAQY
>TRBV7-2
ASSISGASTDTQY
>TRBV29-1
SANDRTTSTDTQY
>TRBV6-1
ASNKDLYEQY